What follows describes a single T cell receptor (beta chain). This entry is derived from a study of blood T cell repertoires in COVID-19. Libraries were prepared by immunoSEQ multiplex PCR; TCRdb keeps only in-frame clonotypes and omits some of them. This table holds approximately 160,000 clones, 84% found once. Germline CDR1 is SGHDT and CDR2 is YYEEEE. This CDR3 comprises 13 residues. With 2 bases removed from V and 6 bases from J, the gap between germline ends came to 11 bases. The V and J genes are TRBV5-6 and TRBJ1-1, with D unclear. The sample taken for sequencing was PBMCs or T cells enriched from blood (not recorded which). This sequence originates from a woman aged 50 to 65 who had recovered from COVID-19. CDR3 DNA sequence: TGTGCCAGCAGCTTAGGATTTCAGGCTGAAGCTTTCTTT. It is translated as CASSLGFQAEAFF.